What follows describes a single T cell receptor (beta chain). This clone turned up a few times. There is no known antigen for this receptor. No much larger clone exists at a distance of one base, and base qualities are not known. The same CDR3 also results from other DNA sequences found in this sample. Trimming removed 3 bases from V and 3 bases from J, leaving 11 bases between the germline ends. The CDR3, cysteine through phenylalanine, is 14 amino acids long. The retained sequence is limited to the CDR3, 42 bases, with the frame set at the first base. The germline V gene yields MDHEN for CDR1 and SYDVKM for CDR2. These data belong to a study of blood T cell repertoires in COVID-19 (dated by TCRdb to between 2020 and 2021). Turning to the overall study: For ImmuneRACE Cohort 3, a participant was defined as recovered based on two consecutive negative NP/OP PCR tests, clearance by a healthcare professional, or resolution of symptoms. The collaborator samples originated in the United States, Italy and Spain and spanned the acute and convalescent phases of COVID-19. The repertoires were released in a freely available public database meant as a resource for research on the immune response to SARS-CoV-2. The prospective study material was composed of cDNA or gDNA derived from T cells, B-cell-depleted T cells, or PBMCs. Sample metadata almost always included a de-identified subject ID, COVID-19 status, age in years and sex. Samples came from the ongoing ImmuneRACE study (first 160 participants) plus 1,254 subjects from 6 global collaborators. HLA class I and class II types, where available, came from metadata supplied by the sample provider rather than from assay-based typing. Deeply sampled blood TCRbeta repertoires from subjects exposed to, actively infected with, or recovered from COVID-19 were included in the dataset. What the work shows at the level of the full study, not this receptor alone: The amount of clinical and demographic metadata varied by source and participant and was provided uncurated.

Participants in the prospective study were enrolled through a virtual design, were aged 18 to 89 years, and lived in 24 United States geographic areas. Cohort assignment in the prospective study relied on participant-reported clinical history from a screening survey and a study questionnaire. Mobile phlebotomists in the prospective study collected whole blood, serum and a nasopharyngeal or oropharyngeal swab from every participant. Participants in the prospective study had the option to provide additional blood draws and questionnaires over an approximately two-month period. Blood samples from the prospective study were shipped frozen or at room temperature prior to DNA extraction. TCRbeta CDR3 regions were amplified from genomic DNA by means of the immunoSEQ Assay, a bias-controlled multiplex PCR. In the paper's pipeline: The number of nucleated cells in each sample was estimated from the amplification of reference gene primers within the assay. To quantify the absolute abundance of each unique TCRbeta CDR3 rearrangement, sequence reads were collapsed and filtered. For each sample, productive Simpson clonality was calculated as the square root of Simpson's diversity index over productive rearrangements. Imported from immuneACCESS, the table was reduced by TCRdb to in-frame sequences with V and J called. These copies leave out some clones; in studies compared against another copy, an unresolved V gene accounts for under half, and the cause of the remainder is not known. V, J and clone size were drawn from that table, and D and trimming were deduced from the DNA. Recorded for this sample are a few hundred thousand clones; 85% to 90% of them occurred a single time. Of the sample, 3% to 3.5% is held by the ten largest clones.

Rearrangement joined TRBV28 to TRBJ1-2, with the identity of the D gene unclear. Material for sequencing was PBMCs or T cells enriched from blood (not recorded which). This TCR was recovered from a woman in her forties or fifties in a cohort exposed to, infected with or recovered from COVID-19 (not recorded which). The nucleotides read TGTGCCAGCAGTTTCCCGGGGAGCGACTATGGCTACACCTTC. Its protein reads: CASSFPGSDYGYTF.